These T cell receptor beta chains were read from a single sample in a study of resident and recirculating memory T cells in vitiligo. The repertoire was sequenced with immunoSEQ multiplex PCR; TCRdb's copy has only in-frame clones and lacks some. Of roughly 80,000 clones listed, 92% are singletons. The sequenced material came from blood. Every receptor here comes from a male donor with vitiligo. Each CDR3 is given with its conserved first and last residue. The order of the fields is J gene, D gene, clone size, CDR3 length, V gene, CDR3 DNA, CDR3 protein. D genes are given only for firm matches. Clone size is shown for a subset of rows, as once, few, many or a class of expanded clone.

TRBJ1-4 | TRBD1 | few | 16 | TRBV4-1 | TGCGCCAGCAGCCAGAGGTCAGGGGGCCTTAATGAAAAACTGTTTTTT | CASSQRSGGLNEKLFF
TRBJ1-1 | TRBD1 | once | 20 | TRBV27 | TGTGCCAGCAGTTGGGTCCCTCCGGGTCGAATAATGACTACAGGGGGTGAAGCTTTCTTT | CASSWVPPGRIMTTGGEAFF
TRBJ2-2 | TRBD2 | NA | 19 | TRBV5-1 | TGCGCCAGCAGCTTGGATTATGGCCTAGCGGGAATAAACACCGGGGAGCTGTTTTTT | CASSLDYGLAGINTGELFF
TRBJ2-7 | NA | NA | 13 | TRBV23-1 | TGCGCCAGCAGTCAAAAGAGGGCCTACGAGCAGTACTTC | CASSQKRAYEQYF
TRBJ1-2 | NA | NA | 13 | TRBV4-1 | TGCGCCAGCAGCCCCACCGGCGGGAATGGCTACACCTTC | CASSPTGGNGYTF
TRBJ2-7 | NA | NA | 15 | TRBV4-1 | TGCGCCAGCAGCCAACTCCCCTGGGGCCCCTACGAGCAGTACTTC | CASSQLPWGPYEQYF
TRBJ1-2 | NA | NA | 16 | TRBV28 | TGTGCCAGCGCAAGTTTTGGGAGACACGTTGGCTATGGCTACACCTTC | CASASFGRHVGYGYTF
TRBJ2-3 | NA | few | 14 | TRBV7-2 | TGTGCCAGCAGCTTAAGTAGTCGTGCAGATACGCAGTATTTT | CASSLSSRADTQYF
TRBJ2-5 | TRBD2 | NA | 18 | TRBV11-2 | TGTGCCAGCAGCAACATAGGACTAGCGGGGGGGATCCAAGAGACCCAGTACTTC | CASSNIGLAGGIQETQYF
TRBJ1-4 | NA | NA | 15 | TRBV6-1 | TGTGCCAGCGGCCAGGAGGGGCAGGGTAGCGAAAAACTGTTTTTT | CASGQEGQGSEKLFF
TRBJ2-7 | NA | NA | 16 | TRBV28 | TGTGCCAGCAGCCCCCTGCCTCCAGGCAACTCCTACGAGCAGTACTTC | CASSPLPPGNSYEQYF
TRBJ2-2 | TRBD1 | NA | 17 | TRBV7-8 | TGTGCCAGCAGCCGACCCCACAGGGGGGTGGACACCGGGGAGCTGTTTTTT | CASSRPHRGVDTGELFF
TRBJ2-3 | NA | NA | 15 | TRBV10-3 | TGTGCCATCAGCGGAGGGAGGTCCAGCACAGATACGCAGTATTTT | CAISGGRSSTDTQYF
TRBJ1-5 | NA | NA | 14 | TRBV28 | TGTGCCAGCAGTTTAGTACAGGGTCATCAGCCCCAGCATTTT | CASSLVQGHQPQHF
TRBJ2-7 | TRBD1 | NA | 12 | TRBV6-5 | TGTGCCAGCAGTCGGACAGGCTACGAGCAGTACTTC | CASSRTGYEQYF
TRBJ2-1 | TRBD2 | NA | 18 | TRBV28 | TGTGCCAGCAGTTTACTGCTCCTAGCGGGAGTAGGGTACAATGAGCAGTTCTTC | CASSLLLLAGVGYNEQFF
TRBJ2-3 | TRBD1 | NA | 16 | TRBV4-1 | TGCGCCAGCAGCCACCGTTTGGGACAGTTTAAAGATACGCAGTATTTT | CASSHRLGQFKDTQYF
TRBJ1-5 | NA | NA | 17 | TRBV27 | TGTGCCAGCAGGACGGGGGGAGTTAGATTGAGCAATCAGCCCCAGCATTTT | CASRTGGVRLSNQPQHF
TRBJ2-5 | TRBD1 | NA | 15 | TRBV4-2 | TGTGCCAGCAGCCAGGGGACAGGGAGTCAAGAGACCCAGTACTTC | CASSQGTGSQETQYF
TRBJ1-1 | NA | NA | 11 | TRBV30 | TGTGCCTGGATCAGGGTTACTGAAGCTTTCTTT | CAWIRVTEAFF
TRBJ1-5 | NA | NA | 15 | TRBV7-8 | TGTGCCAGCAGCGGTACAGGGTACCACAATCAGCCCCAGCATTTT | CASSGTGYHNQPQHF